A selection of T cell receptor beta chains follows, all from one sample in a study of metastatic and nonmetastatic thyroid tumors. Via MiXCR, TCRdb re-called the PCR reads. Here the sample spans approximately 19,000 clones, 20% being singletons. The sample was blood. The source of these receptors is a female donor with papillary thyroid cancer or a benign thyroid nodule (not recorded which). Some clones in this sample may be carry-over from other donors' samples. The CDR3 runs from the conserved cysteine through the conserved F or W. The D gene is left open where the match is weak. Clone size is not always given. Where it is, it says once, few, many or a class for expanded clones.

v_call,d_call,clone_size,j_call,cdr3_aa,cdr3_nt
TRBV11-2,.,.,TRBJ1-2,CASSSYQTYGYTF,TGTGCCAGCAGCTCGTATCAGACTTATGGCTACACCTTC
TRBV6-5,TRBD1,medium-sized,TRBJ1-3,CASSYSSGTGIGNTIYF,TGTGCCAGCAGTTACTCCTCCGGGACAGGGATTGGAAACACCATATATTTT
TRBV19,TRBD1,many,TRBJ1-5,CASSFPDRTNQPQHF,TGTGCCAGTAGTTTCCCGGACAGGACCAATCAGCCCCAGCATTTT
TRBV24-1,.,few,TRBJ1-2,CATSEWGPGCYTF,TGTGCCACCAGTGAGTGGGGCCCGGGATGCTACACCTTC
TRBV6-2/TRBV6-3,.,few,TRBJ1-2,CASSYGNSGGYTF,TGTGCCAGCAGTTACGGTAATAGTGGAGGCTACACCTTC
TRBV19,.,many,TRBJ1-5,CASSIVRAGNQPQHF,TGTGCCAGTAGTATAGTTAGGGCCGGCAATCAGCCCCAGCATTTT
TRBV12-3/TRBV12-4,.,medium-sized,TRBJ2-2,CASSFFSGTGELFF,TGTGCCAGCAGTTTTTTTTCGGGCACCGGGGAGCTGTTTTTT
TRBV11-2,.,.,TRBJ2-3,CASSNIGSTDTQYF,TGTGCCAGCAGCAATATCGGTAGCACAGATACTCAGTATTTT
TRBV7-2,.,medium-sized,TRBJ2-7,CASSLTYEQYF,TGTGCCAGCAGCCTAACCTACGAGCAGTACTTC
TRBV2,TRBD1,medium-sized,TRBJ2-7,CASTQGAYEQYF,TGTGCCAGCACACAGGGGGCCTACGAGCAGTACTTC
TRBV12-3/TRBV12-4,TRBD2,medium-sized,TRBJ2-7,CASSINSGRAYEQYF,TGTGCCAGCAGTATTAATAGCGGGCGAGCCTACGAGCAGTACTTC